These 24 T cell receptor beta chains originate from one sample sequenced in a study of T cell repertoires in cytomegalovirus infection. One entry per CDR3 protein results from TCRdb running MiXCR on the reads. Among about 460,000 distinct CDR3 sequences listed, about 10% were seen once. The sequenced sample was PBMCs. The source is a human donor in good health (CMV status not recorded). Some clones in this sample may be carry-over from other donors' samples.

This clonotype was seen many times. The chain has TRBV19 and TRBJ2-6; D is possibly TRBD2 (5 bases). CDR3 length equals 16 residues. Germline CDR1 and CDR2: LNHDA and SQIVND (reference sequence). Trimming left V 7 bases short and J 2 bases short, with 15 bases between. CDR3 nucleotides: TGTGCCAGTAAGCCAACCCCGGGAACTGGGGCCAACGTCCTGACTTTC. Its protein product is CASKPTPGTGANVLTF.

This clonotype was seen ten or more times. The V call is TRBV7-2, the J call TRBJ2-7, with D possibly matching TRBD2 (5 bases). Deletions cut 1 base from V and 6 bases from J, with 10 bases between. The CDR3 runs to 13 residues. From germline, CDR1 is SGHTA and CDR2 FQGNSA. The CDR3 DNA is TGTGCCAGCAGCTTAGTGGGAGTCGCCGAGCAGTACTTC. It codes for CASSLVGVAEQYF.

The sample holds many counts of this clonotype. The rearrangement links TRBV4-2 to TRBJ2-3; 9 nucleotides align to TRBD2. Germline trimming cut 0 bases from V and 5 bases from J; bases unmatched to any gene: 12. Looked up from germline, CDR1 is LGHNA and CDR2 is YNFKEQ. The CDR3 extends over 18 amino acids. The CDR3 DNA follows: TGTGCCAGCAGCCAAGATGGGCGGCTAGCGGGACGTAGAGATACGCAGTATTTT. Translation gives CASSQDGRLAGRRDTQYF.

J is TRBJ2-1 and V is TRBV5-4; 11 nucleotides agree with TRBD2. The CDR3 length is 17 residues. The trim removed 4 bases at V and 2 bases at J, leaving 8 bases unmatched. Germline V gene lookup returns CDR1 SGHNT and CDR2 YYREEE (reference sequence). The CDR3 DNA reads as TGTGCCAGCAGCGGAGCCGGGACTAGCGGTGCCTACAATGAGCAGTTCTTC. It is translated as CASSGAGTSGAYNEQFF.

This clonotype was seen ten or more times. This chain uses TRBV12-3 or TRBV12-4 with TRBJ2-2; D is possibly TRBD2 (5 bases). The V gene lost 1 base and the J gene lost 5 bases, with 5 bases spanning the gap. The CDR3 consists of 13 residues. The CDR3 nucleotides read TGTGCCAGCAGTTTAGTAGCGACCGGGGAGCTGTTTTTT. Amino acids: CASSLVATGELFF.

This clonotype showed up many times. The chain combines TRBV7-2 with TRBJ1-2; D unclear. Between the trimmed V and J ends, which lost 3 bases and 7 bases, there was a span of 6 bases. The CDR3 is 11 amino acids. Germline V gene lookup returns CDR1 SGHTA and CDR2 FQGNSA. DNA of the CDR3: TGTGCCAGCAGCTTGTTTAGTGGCTACACCTTC. Translation gives CASSLFSGYTF.

This clonotype was observed at least ten times. The J gene is TRBJ2-5, the V gene TRBV15, with TRBD2 identical over 8 bases. The CDR3 consists of 16 residues. The germline gives CDR1 LNHNV, CDR2 YYDKDF (reference sequence). Trimming at V came to 3 bases and at J to 1 base, leaving 7 bases not matched to a gene. CDR3 sequence (DNA): TGTGCCACCAGCAGTTCGACTAGCGTACTCCAAGAGACCCAGTACTTC. Translation gives CATSSSTSVLQETQYF.

This clonotype was seen repeatedly, ten times or more. The V gene is TRBV12-3 or TRBV12-4, the J gene TRBJ1-1; D is undetermined. Trimming removed 3 bases from V and 0 bases from J, with 14 bases in between. The CDR3 has 16 residues. The CDR3 DNA is TGTGCCAGCAGTTTGAGGGTGAAGGTAATGAACACTGAAGCTTTCTTT. It is translated as CASSLRVKVMNTEAFF.

This clonotype was counted a few times. This rearrangement joins TRBV3-1 to TRBJ2-5, with TRBD2 matching over 8 bases. The trim removed 2 bases at V and 5 bases at J, leaving 10 bases unmatched. The V gene's germline CDR1 is LGHDT and CDR2 YNNKEL (reference sequence). The CDR3 is 16 amino acids. The DNA of the CDR3 is TGTGCCAGCAGCCAACAAGCGGGAGTACAGCAGGAGACCCAGTACTTC. Translating it yields CASSQQAGVQQETQYF.

This clonotype has ten or more counts. V is TRBV7-2 and J is TRBJ1-1; D uncertain. Germline V CDR1 and CDR2: SGHTA, FQGNSA. V lost 3 bases, J lost 5 bases, and 13 bases lay in between. CDR3 length: 14 amino acids. CDR3: CASSFRARGTEAFF. CDR3 DNA sequence: TGTGCCAGCAGCTTTCGGGCCCGCGGTACTGAAGCTTTCTTT.

The table lists this clonotype with a few counts. The J gene is TRBJ1-2, the V gene TRBV7-9; the match to TRBD1 covers 7 bases. The V gene's germline CDR1 is SEHNR and CDR2 FQNEAQ (reference sequence). CDR3 length: 15 amino acids. V was clipped by 0 bases and J by 3 bases; unmatched bases: 4. CDR3 region: CASSLAGQAHYGYTF. Here the CDR3 DNA reads TGTGCCAGCAGCTTAGCCGGACAGGCCCACTATGGCTACACCTTC.

There are many counts of this clonotype. The chain has TRBV6-1 and TRBJ1-2, with 9 bases that match TRBD1. Germline CDR1 is MNHNS and CDR2 is SASEGT. CDR3 length equals 15 residues. The ends lost 5 bases at V and 2 bases at J; junction bases unmatched: 6. Here the CDR3 reads CASSFQTGGNYGYTF. The DNA for the CDR3 is TGTGCCAGCAGTTTCCAGACAGGGGGGAACTATGGCTACACCTTC.

In this sample, this clonotype turned up a few times. This chain joins TRBV15 and TRBJ2-2; TRBD2 aligns across 11 bases. V lost 1 base and J lost 4; bases outside the gene matches: 2. Germline V gives CDR1 LNHNV, CDR2 YYDKDF (reference sequence). This CDR3 is 16 amino acids long. The chain's CDR3 is CATSRGLAGFTGELFF. The DNA of the CDR3 is TGTGCCACCAGCAGAGGACTAGCGGGGTTCACCGGGGAGCTGTTTTTT.

In this sample, this clonotype turned up a few times. The chain employs TRBV20-1 and TRBJ2-4, with D unresolved. The ends were cut back, 1 base at V and 3 bases at J, with 10 bases in the middle. There are 14 residues in the CDR3. Germline values: CDR1 DFQATT, CDR2 SNEGSKA (reference sequence). CDR3: CSARGRNLKNIQYF. CDR3 DNA: TGCAGTGCTAGAGGACGAAACCTCAAAAACATTCAGTACTTC.

This clonotype was detected many times. The chain carries TRBV7-3 and TRBJ2-5; D remains ambiguous. In germline, CDR1 is SGHTA, CDR2 FQGTGA. This CDR3 is built from 13 residues. Trimming pared 4 bases from V and 3 bases from J, leaving 9 bases between. The CDR3 nucleotides are TGTGCCAGCAGCTCCTACAGAGAAGAGACCCAGTACTTC. Translated: CASSSYREETQYF.

The chain recombines TRBV5-8 with TRBJ1-5; TRBD1 agrees at 8 bases. Per germline, CDR1 SGHTS and CDR2 YDEGEE. CDR3 length: 17 residues. The junction had 12 bases not matched to a gene; V was cut back by 4 bases and J by 3 bases. CDR3 residues: CASSQWTGKIDNQPQHF. In DNA form, the CDR3 reads TGTGCCAGCAGCCAATGGACAGGGAAGATCGACAATCAGCCCCAGCATTTT.

This clonotype has a handful of counts. V usage is TRBV20-1 and J usage is TRBJ2-1; 7 bases align to TRBD2. Germline values: CDR1 DFQATT, CDR2 SNEGSKA (reference sequence). V shed 5 bases and J 0 bases; nucleotides not matched to a gene: 4. The CDR3 runs to 14 residues. The CDR3: CSARSGNSYNEQFF. The CDR3 nucleotides read TGCAGTGCTCGCAGCGGGAACTCCTACAATGAGCAGTTCTTC.

In this sample, this clonotype turned up many times. The V call is TRBV7-3, the J call TRBJ2-1, with TRBD2 matching over 11 bases. This CDR3 is 16 amino acids long. The J segment lost 10 bases and the V segment lost 2 bases, leaving 10 bases of the junction unmatched. CDR1 and CDR2 (germline): SGHTA, FQGTGA. CDR3 in DNA: TGTGCCAGCAGCTTATCCCGGGCTAGCGGGGGGCCGGAGCAGTTCTTC. This sequence encodes CASSLSRASGGPEQFF.

This clonotype was recorded at least ten times. V usage is TRBV12-3 or TRBV12-4 and J usage is TRBJ2-2; the D gene is possibly TRBD2 (7 bases). Trimming removed 11 bases from V and 4 bases from J, with 14 bases in between. The CDR3 length is 13 residues. The CDR3: CAGGGRITGELFF. The CDR3 DNA is TGTGCCGGGGGGGGCAGAATCACCGGGGAGCTGTTTTTT.

The chain has TRBV29-1 and TRBJ2-3, with 10 bases aligning to TRBD2. CDR3 size: 15 residues. With 6 bases clipped from V and 5 bases from J, the junction kept 11 bases outside the gene matches. Germline V gives CDR1 SQVTM, CDR2 ANQGSEA. CDR3 nucleotides: TGCAGCGTAGAACCTAGCGGGAGTCGACAAGATACGCAGTATTTT. Its protein product is CSVEPSGSRQDTQYF.

This clonotype was seen at least ten times. This chain links TRBV19 with TRBJ2-2; D may match TRBD1 or TRBD2 (5 bases each). The CDR3 contains 16 residues. Germline V gene sequence: CDR1 LNHDA, CDR2 SQIVND (reference sequence). Trimming removed 6 bases from V and 7 bases from J, with 21 bases in between. CDR3 protein: CASSTRVVGDDGELFF. The DNA for the CDR3 is TGTGCCAGTAGCACTCGAGTGGTGGGGGATGACGGGGAGCTGTTTTTT.

CDR3 in amino acids: CASSTPGLKETQYF. DNA of the CDR3: TGTGCCAGCAGCACGCCGGGACTGAAAGAGACCCAGTACTTC. The J gene is TRBJ2-5, the V gene TRBV5-4; D might be TRBD2 (6 bases). The CDR3 loop spans 14 amino acids. V was shortened by 4 bases and J by 3 bases, with 13 bases between the two germline ends. CDR1 and CDR2 (germline): SGHNT, YYREEE (reference sequence).

This clonotype was counted a few times. The gene calls are TRBV28 and TRBJ2-7; no clear D. Germline V gene data show CDR1 as MDHEN and CDR2 as SYDVKM. V was cut by 4 bases and J by 2 bases, with 15 bases left in between. This CDR3 has 15 residues. CDR3 in amino acids: CASSSAEKATYEQYF. The CDR3 DNA follows: TGTGCCAGCAGTTCGGCTGAGAAAGCTACCTACGAGCAGTACTTC.

The sample holds many counts of this clonotype. This chain links TRBV27 with TRBJ2-4; 9 bases are shared with TRBD1. This CDR3 contains 17 residues. CDR1 is MNHEY and CDR2 is SMNVEV in the germline V gene (reference sequence). V was clipped by 3 bases and J by 0 bases; unmatched bases: 6. The CDR3 DNA reads TGTGCCAGCAGTTTCTACACAGGGGGCTTAGCCAAAAACATTCAGTACTTC. Its translation: CASSFYTGGLAKNIQYF.